Listed below are T cell receptor beta chains from one sample, sequenced in a study of identical twins. TCRdb reanalysed the 5' RACE reads using MiXCR and keeps one entry per CDR3 protein. The table includes 280,000 or so distinct CDR3 sequences, 6.5% to 9.5% detected once. The sample also formed part of further work on yellow fever vaccine responses in identical twins.

Material for sequencing was memory (CD45RO+) T cells sorted from blood. All receptors come from a young woman in good health. Each CDR3 is given with its conserved first and last residue. The D gene is left open where the match is weak. Size values are once, few and many counts, or a class for expanded clones, and some rows have none.

J gene: TRBJ2-1
V gene: TRBV29-1
clone size: many
D gene: NA
CDR3 protein: CSVASLSGVRNEQFF
CDR3 DNA: TGCAGCGTTGCTTCCCTTTCGGGAGTGCGTAATGAGCAGTTCTTC

J gene: TRBJ2-2
V gene: TRBV20-1
clone size: many
D gene: NA
CDR3 protein: CSARDLRGSGELFF
CDR3 DNA: TGCAGTGCTAGAGATCTACGAGGGTCCGGGGAGCTGTTTTTT

J gene: TRBJ1-1
V gene: TRBV2
clone size: NA
D gene: NA
CDR3 protein: CASGSHTEAFF
CDR3 DNA: TGTGCCAGCGGATCCCACACTGAAGCTTTCTTT

J gene: TRBJ2-1
V gene: TRBV19
clone size: NA
D gene: TRBD2
CDR3 protein: CASSLLAGGPGGSYNEQFF
CDR3 DNA: TGTGCCAGTAGTTTACTAGCGGGAGGGCCTGGGGGGTCCTACAATGAGCAGTTCTTC

J gene: TRBJ2-5
V gene: TRBV20-1
clone size: NA
D gene: NA
CDR3 protein: CSARDAQGRGETQYF
CDR3 DNA: TGCAGTGCTAGAGATGCACAGGGCCGGGGAGAGACCCAGTACTTC

J gene: TRBJ2-3
V gene: TRBV7-9
clone size: NA
D gene: NA
CDR3 protein: CASSFAGPSDTQYF
CDR3 DNA: TGTGCCAGCAGCTTCGCGGGACCCTCAGATACGCAGTATTTT

J gene: TRBJ2-2
V gene: TRBV5-5
clone size: many
D gene: TRBD1
CDR3 protein: CASSYRDRGFTGELFF
CDR3 DNA: TGTGCCAGCAGCTACCGGGACAGGGGATTCACCGGGGAGCTGTTTTTT

J gene: TRBJ2-1
V gene: TRBV5-1
clone size: NA
D gene: NA
CDR3 protein: CASSQQGTYNEQFF
CDR3 DNA: TGCGCCAGCAGCCAGCAGGGGACCTACAATGAGCAGTTCTTC

J gene: TRBJ1-5
V gene: TRBV2
clone size: few
D gene: NA
CDR3 protein: CASSYIQVGSNQPQHF
CDR3 DNA: TGTGCCAGCAGTTACATACAGGTGGGGAGCAATCAGCCCCAGCATTTT

J gene: TRBJ2-1
V gene: TRBV21-1
clone size: many
D gene: NA
CDR3 protein: CASSKVNRDRGYNEQFF
CDR3 DNA: TGTGCCAGCAGCAAAGTCAACCGGGACAGGGGATACAATGAGCAGTTCTTC

J gene: TRBJ2-5
V gene: TRBV5-1
clone size: many
D gene: TRBD2
CDR3 protein: CASSLGSGRRQETQYF
CDR3 DNA: TGCGCCAGCAGCTTGGGAAGCGGGAGGCGTCAAGAGACCCAGTACTTC

J gene: TRBJ2-5
V gene: TRBV6-5
clone size: few
D gene: TRBD1
CDR3 protein: CASSYSDRGTQYF
CDR3 DNA: TGTGCCAGCAGTTACTCCGACAGGGGGACCCAGTACTTC

J gene: TRBJ2-5
V gene: TRBV12-3/TRBV12-4
clone size: many
D gene: NA
CDR3 protein: CASSPTGYGETQYF
CDR3 DNA: TGTGCCAGCAGTCCAACAGGCTACGGGGAGACCCAGTACTTC

J gene: TRBJ2-1
V gene: TRBV2
clone size: NA
D gene: NA
CDR3 protein: CASSERAPPKQFF
CDR3 DNA: TGTGCCAGCAGTGAAAGGGCCCCCCCAAAACAGTTCTTC

J gene: TRBJ2-2
V gene: TRBV12-3/TRBV12-4
clone size: NA
D gene: NA
CDR3 protein: CTISFPAFDATVDTGELFF
CDR3 DNA: TGTACCATCAGTTTTCCAGCTTTCGACGCTACTGTGGACACCGGGGAGCTGTTTTTT

J gene: TRBJ1-1
V gene: TRBV10-3
clone size: many
D gene: NA
CDR3 protein: CAISVGSDSPWDTEAFF
CDR3 DNA: TGTGCCATCAGTGTAGGTTCGGACAGTCCCTGGGACACTGAAGCTTTCTTT

J gene: TRBJ2-4
V gene: TRBV5-1
clone size: many
D gene: NA
CDR3 protein: CASSLQGSAKNIQYF
CDR3 DNA: TGCGCCAGCAGCTTGCAAGGGTCCGCCAAAAACATTCAGTACTTC

J gene: TRBJ2-7
V gene: TRBV4-2
clone size: many
D gene: NA
CDR3 protein: CASSQVRDGSYEQYF
CDR3 DNA: TGTGCCAGCAGCCAAGTTCGGGACGGCTCCTACGAGCAGTACTTC

J gene: TRBJ2-2
V gene: TRBV12-3/TRBV12-4
clone size: NA
D gene: NA
CDR3 protein: CASRKGQTGELFF
CDR3 DNA: TGTGCCAGCAGAAAGGGACAAACCGGGGAGCTGTTTTTT

J gene: TRBJ1-5
V gene: TRBV5-5
clone size: many
D gene: NA
CDR3 protein: CASSENRGNQPQHF
CDR3 DNA: TGTGCCAGCAGCGAGAACAGGGGCAATCAGCCCCAGCATTTT

J gene: TRBJ1-1
V gene: TRBV14
clone size: NA
D gene: NA
CDR3 protein: CASSQQGDTEAFF
CDR3 DNA: TGTGCCAGCAGCCAACAGGGAGACACTGAAGCTTTCTTT

J gene: TRBJ2-7
V gene: TRBV5-1
clone size: NA
D gene: TRBD1
CDR3 protein: CASSGGQGGNEQYF
CDR3 DNA: TGCGCCAGCAGCGGGGGACAGGGGGGGAACGAGCAGTACTTC